One sample yielded the 18 T cell receptor beta chains listed below, sequenced in a study of shared clonotypes between healthy human individuals. Assay used: immunoSEQ multiplex PCR; TCRdb lists only in-frame clones, some missing. There are approximately 2,300,000 clones in the sample; just under 95% occur only once, and around 0.35% lies in the top ten. The specimen sequenced was naive CD4+ T cells from PBMCs. The subset here: CD45RA+ positively selected. These receptors came from a young man in good health. Some clones in this sample may be carry-over from other donors' samples.

J is TRBJ2-1 and V is TRBV7-2; TRBD2 agrees at 10 bases. The CDR3 totals 16 residues. Germline values: CDR1 SGHTA, CDR2 FQGNSA. The J segment lost 1 base and the V segment lost 1 base, leaving 1 base of the junction unmatched. This CDR3 is CASSLGSGGSYNEQFF. The CDR3 coding sequence is TGTGCCAGCAGCTTAGGTAGCGGGGGGTCCTACAATGAGCAGTTCTTC.

This chain joins TRBV4-2 and TRBJ1-2; D call uncertain. CDR3 size: 18 residues. The V gene's germline CDR1 is LGHNA and CDR2 YNFKEQ. V was trimmed by 0 bases and J by 4 bases, leaving 21 bases between them. The CDR3 loop is CASSQDHSRPAVGYGYTF. In DNA, the CDR3 is TGTGCCAGCAGCCAAGATCACTCCCGTCCGGCAGTTGGCTATGGCTACACCTTC.

The gene calls are TRBV5-1 and TRBJ2-3, with 12 bases that match TRBD2. Germline V CDR1 and CDR2: SGHRS, YFSETQ. The CDR3 has 17 residues. Germline trimming cut 0 bases from V and 0 bases from J; bases unmatched to any gene: 2. The CDR3 loop is CASSLGLAGASTDTQYF. Written as DNA, the CDR3 is TGCGCCAGCAGCTTGGGACTAGCGGGAGCAAGCACAGATACGCAGTATTTT.

The chain has TRBV7-3 and TRBJ2-1; D might be TRBD1 or TRBD2, each matching 5 bases. The CDR3 has 13 residues. V lost 5 bases, J lost 5 bases, and 10 bases lay in between. Germline V gene sequence: CDR1 SGHTA, CDR2 FQGTGA. The CDR3 coding sequence is TGTGCCAGCAGCGCCGGGACCGACAATGAGCAGTTCTTC. Its translation is CASSAGTDNEQFF.

The chain employs TRBV10-3 and TRBJ1-4, with no clear D. CDR1 and CDR2 from the germline V gene are ENHRY and SYGVKD. The CDR3 sequence is 13 residues long. V lost 5 bases, J lost 7 bases, and 11 bases lay in between. The CDR3, as DNA: TGTGCCATCAGTCGTGGTGAGGGTGAAAAACTGTTTTTT. The encoded protein is CAISRGEGEKLFF.

V usage is TRBV29-1 and J usage is TRBJ2-1; TRBD2 matches at 9 bases. CDR3 length: 16 residues. The J segment lost 7 bases and the V segment lost 0 bases, leaving 10 bases of the junction unmatched. Germline V gives CDR1 SQVTM, CDR2 ANQGSEA. For the CDR3, the DNA is TGCAGCGTTGAAGATCTAAGTAGCGGGAGAGGAAATGAGCAGTTCTTC. It codes for CSVEDLSSGRGNEQFF.

This clone has just one count. This chain uses TRBV7-3 with TRBJ2-1; TRBD1 matches 7 bases. Germline values: CDR1 SGHTA, CDR2 FQGTGA. Losses at the gene ends were 2 bases for V and 7 bases for J; bases not matched to a gene: 8. This CDR3 has 15 amino acids. The DNA of the CDR3 is TGTGCCAGCAGCTTAGTCGGGACAGTCCTTAATGAGCAGTTCTTC. Translation: CASSLVGTVLNEQFF.

V usage is TRBV4-2 and J usage is TRBJ2-1; 8 positions match TRBD2. The CDR3 contains 17 residues. The germline V gene encodes CDR1 LGHNA and CDR2 YNFKEQ. Trimming cost V 5 bases and J 5 bases; bases outside gene matches: 14. In DNA, the CDR3 is TGTGCCAGCAGCAAGATCCTACAGCGGGAGAAAGACAATGAGCAGTTCTTC. This sequence encodes CASSKILQREKDNEQFF.

The V call is TRBV2, the J call TRBJ2-7; no clear D. The CDR3 has 13 amino acids. The V gene's germline CDR1 is SNHLY and CDR2 FYNNEI. V was pared by 8 bases and J by 4 bases, with 15 bases between. The CDR3 region is CASGIVLRYEQYF. Written as DNA, the CDR3 is TGTGCCAGCGGGATAGTATTAAGATACGAGCAGTACTTC.

The J gene is TRBJ1-5, the V gene TRBV5-1; D is unclear. The CDR3 contains 14 residues. CDR1 and CDR2 from the germline V gene are SGHRS and YFSETQ. Trimming pared 0 bases from V and 8 bases from J, leaving 12 bases between. The CDR3 DNA reads TGCGCCAGCAGCTTGGGTGGGCCCTGGGAGCCCCAGCATTTT. Encoded protein: CASSLGGPWEPQHF. Full variable domain (remainder filled in from reference TRBV5-1 and TRBJ1-5): KAGVTQTPRYLIKTRGQQVTLSCSPISGHRSVSWYQQTPGQGLQFLFEYFSETQRNKGNFPGRFSGRQFSNSRSEMNVSTLELGDSALYLCASSLGGPWEPQHFGDGTRLSIL.

The chain has TRBV29-1 and TRBJ2-1; D is perhaps TRBD1 (5 bases). V was trimmed by 4 bases and J by 15 bases, leaving 13 bases between them. The V gene's germline CDR1 is SQVTM and CDR2 ANQGSEA. CDR3 size: 10 residues. The CDR3 DNA reads TGCAGCGTTGGGTCAGGGTTGTGGTTCTTC. It yields the protein CSVGSGLWFF.

This clone was recorded only once. The chain uses TRBV19 and TRBJ2-2; 9 bases match TRBD1. The CDR3 is 16 amino acids. Germline V lookup: CDR1 LNHDA, CDR2 SQIVND (reference sequence). V shed 3 bases and J 7 bases; nucleotides not matched to a gene: 9. CDR3 sequence (DNA): TGTGCCAGTAGTATCCTCGGGACAGGGTTCATCGGGGAGCTGTTTTTT. It yields the protein CASSILGTGFIGELFF.

V gene TRBV10-2 combines with J gene TRBJ1-1; 8 nucleotides align to TRBD1. Trimming cost V 3 bases and J 5 bases; bases outside gene matches: 8. The CDR3 loop spans 15 amino acids. From germline, CDR1 is WSHSY and CDR2 SAAADI. The CDR3 reads CASSDPGGARTEAFF. The CDR3 DNA follows: TGCGCCAGCAGTGACCCAGGGGGCGCGAGGACTGAAGCTTTCTTT.

This chain joins TRBV5-1 and TRBJ1-4; D is possibly TRBD1 (6 bases). Germline CDR1 and CDR2: SGHRS and YFSETQ. V gave up 3 bases and J gave up 4 bases, with 10 bases separating them. The CDR3 extends over 14 amino acids. CDR3 nucleotide sequence: TGCGCCAGCAGCTCGGACAGTTATAATGAAAAACTGTTTTTT. Amino acid sequence: CASSSDSYNEKLFF.

This chain connects TRBV2 to TRBJ2-1; D gene unclear. Trimming removed 4 bases at V and 9 bases at J, with 10 bases between. This CDR3 contains 12 residues. In germline, CDR1 is SNHLY, CDR2 FYNNEI. The CDR3 loop is CASSVEAVEQFF. The CDR3 coding sequence is TGTGCCAGCAGTGTTGAGGCGGTTGAGCAGTTCTTC.

The chain combines TRBV7-6 with TRBJ2-1; 7 nucleotides line up with TRBD2. Germline V CDR1 and CDR2: SGHVS, FNYEAQ. This CDR3 is 14 amino acids long. V was clipped by 1 base and J by 10 bases; unmatched bases: 7. The chain's CDR3 is CASSLGHRRGEQFF. CDR3 coding DNA: TGTGCCAGCAGCTTAGGGCACCGGCGGGGGGAGCAGTTCTTC.

This chain links TRBV5-1 with TRBJ2-6, with a possible D match to TRBD1 (5 bases). There are 15 residues in the CDR3. V lost 0 bases and J lost 2, with 6 bases in between. Germline V lookup: CDR1 SGHRS, CDR2 YFSETQ. CDR3 in amino acids: CASSLVGPGANVLTF. In DNA form, the CDR3 reads TGCGCCAGCAGCTTGGTGGGGCCTGGGGCCAACGTCCTGACTTTC.

The chain couples TRBV28 to TRBJ2-3, with D possibly being TRBD2 (6 bases). Germline V gives CDR1 MDHEN, CDR2 SYDVKM. The CDR3 runs 14 residues. The V end was cut by 6 bases, the J end by 4 bases, with 14 bases between. CDR3 loop: CASSRLGAADTQYF. In nucleotides, the CDR3 is TGTGCCAGCAGCCGACTAGGGGCGGCAGATACGCAGTATTTT.